The 2 T cell receptor beta chains below all came from one sample that was sequenced in a study of T cell responses to AZD1222 COVID-19 vaccine. This table comes from immunoSEQ multiplex PCR, and its TCRdb copy is limited to in-frame clones, with some not included. The data show around 140,000 clones, about 92% seen once. Here the sequenced sample was peripheral blood, taken on day 0 of MenACWY control vaccination. Receptors were obtained from an adult in good health.

The chain combines TRBV18 with TRBJ1-1; D may be TRBD1 (5 bases). The V gene lost 6 bases and the J gene lost 2 bases, with 13 bases spanning the gap. The V gene's germline CDR1 is KGHSH and CDR2 LQKENI. The CDR3 is 14 residues long. The CDR3 DNA sequence: TGTGCCAGCTCCTCCTGGGGGGGAAACACTGAAGCTTTCTTT. As protein: CASSSWGGNTEAFF.

This clone has a handful of counts. The chain recombines TRBV19 with TRBJ2-1; 8 bases are shared with TRBD2. This CDR3 has 16 amino acids. CDR1 is LNHDA, CDR2 SQIVND, per germline (reference sequence). Losses at the gene ends were 6 bases for V and 7 bases for J; bases not matched to a gene: 14. CDR3 region: CASSRGGHLTLNEQFF. In DNA form, the CDR3 reads TGTGCCAGTAGCCGGGGGGGACACCTTACTTTGAATGAGCAGTTCTTC.